The next 23 T cell receptor beta chains were all read from a single sample in a study of cytomegalovirus exposure and HLA in healthy donors (dated by TCRdb to about 2017). The receptor library was made with the immunoSEQ multiplex PCR assay. The multiplex PCR relied on a mix of 60 forward primers for TCR Vbeta segments and 13 reverse primers for TCR Jbeta segments. TCRdb's version of the immuneACCESS table is confined to in-frame rearrangements and falls short of the full clone set. An unresolved V gene accounts for under half of the shortfall where checked; the remainder is of unknown origin. Counted in this sample were around 90,000 clones; more than 60% of them appeared once. About 2.5% of the sample is taken by the ten largest. Sequencing used PBMCs. The receptors were gathered from a young man in good health and CMV-seronegative.

The V and J genes are TRBV5-6 and TRBJ2-3; TRBD2 matches at 9 bases. From germline, CDR1 is SGHDT and CDR2 YYEEEE. V lost 4 bases and J lost 6; bases outside the gene matches: 12. The CDR3 consists of 16 residues. As DNA, the CDR3 is TGTGCCAGCAGCGTGGAGCAGCGGGGGGTGGAGGATACGCAGTATTTT. Its protein product is CASSVEQRGVEDTQYF.

CDR3 nucleotides: TGTGCCACCAGCAGAGATGGAGCGGGGGGCGGGGATACGCAGTATTTT. This translates into CATSRDGAGGGDTQYF. The gene calls are TRBV15 and TRBJ2-3, with 9 bases that match TRBD2. Germline V gene data show CDR1 as LNHNV and CDR2 as YYDKDF (reference sequence). The CDR3 runs to 16 residues. J lost 6 bases, V lost 0 bases, and 7 bases had no gene match. Full variable domain (missing parts from reference TRBV15 and TRBJ2-3): DAMVIQNPRYQVTQFGKPVTLSCSQTLNHNVMYWYQQKSSQAPKLLFHYYDKDFNNEADTPDNFQSRRPNTSFCFLDIRSPGLGDTAMYLCATSRDGAGGGDTQYFGPGTRLTVL.

This chain links TRBV9 with TRBJ1-1; D is ambiguous. Germline V gives CDR1 SGDLS, CDR2 YYNGEE. The germline V and J ends were trimmed by 0 bases and 0 bases, with 3 bases remaining between them. This CDR3 spans 13 amino acids. CDR3 sequence: CASSVAVNTEAFF. CDR3 DNA sequence: TGTGCCAGCAGCGTAGCAGTGAACACTGAAGCTTTCTTT.

This clone was picked up one time. The V call is TRBV5-1, the J call TRBJ2-5; 11 bases align to TRBD2. V was pared by 5 bases and J by 2 bases, with 8 bases of the junction left unmatched. The CDR3 runs to 16 residues. Germline V gene lookup returns CDR1 SGHRS and CDR2 YFSETQ. The CDR3 loop is CASRTSGVWAQETQYF. The CDR3 DNA follows: TGCGCCAGCAGGACTAGCGGGGTCTGGGCGCAAGAGACCCAGTACTTC. The full variable domain, rest sourced from reference TRBV5-1 and TRBJ2-5, is KAGVTQTPRYLIKTRGQQVTLSCSPISGHRSVSWYQQTPGQGLQFLFEYFSETQRNKGNFPGRFSGRQFSNSRSEMNVSTLELGDSALYLCASRTSGVWAQETQYFGPGTRLLVL.

The chain recombines TRBV25-1 with TRBJ2-7, with TRBD1 identical over 8 bases. This CDR3 is 16 amino acids long. With 4 bases clipped from V and 1 base from J, the junction kept 9 bases outside the gene matches. Germline V gene lookup returns CDR1 MGHDK and CDR2 SYGVNS. CDR3 amino acids: CASSGYRQGTSYEQYF. In DNA form, the CDR3 reads TGTGCCAGCAGTGGATATCGACAGGGGACATCCTACGAGCAGTACTTC.

The table lists this clone with a few counts. The CDR3 nucleotides read TGTGCCAGCAGCTTTTCCGCTGGGGCCAACGTCCTGACTTTC. It specifies CASSFSAGANVLTF. V is TRBV7-8 and J is TRBJ2-6; D not resolved. The CDR3 has 14 residues. V dropped 3 bases and J dropped 2 bases, with 5 bases sitting between them. Germline V gene lookup returns CDR1 SGHVS and CDR2 FQNEAQ.

The V and J genes are TRBV29-1 and TRBJ2-2, with 8 bases lining up with TRBD2. Germline V gene data show CDR1 as SQVTM and CDR2 as ANQGSEA. The CDR3 spans 13 residues. The junction had 3 bases not matched to a gene; V was cut back by 7 bases and J by 2 bases. CDR3 sequence: CSAGGENTGELFF. CDR3 nucleotides: TGCAGCGCCGGGGGGGAAAACACCGGGGAGCTGTTTTTT.

This rearrangement joins TRBV2 to TRBJ1-5; TRBD1 matches 9 bases. CDR3 length equals 16 residues. J lost 7 bases, V lost 1 base, and 8 bases had no gene match. The germline V gene has CDR1 SNHLY and CDR2 FYNNEI. The CDR3 loop reads CASSEGLGQGEQPQHF. The CDR3 nucleotides read TGTGCCAGCAGTGAAGGATTGGGACAGGGAGAACAGCCCCAGCATTTT.

The chain is built from TRBV30 and TRBJ1-1; D remains ambiguous. Germline loops: CDR1 GTSNPN, CDR2 SVGIG (reference sequence). V gave up 1 base and J gave up 1 base, with 13 bases separating them. The CDR3 runs 15 residues. The CDR3 nucleotides are TGTGCCTGGAGTGCCCTTAACTCAGGGAACACTGAAGCTTTCTTT. This encodes CAWSALNSGNTEAFF. The whole variable domain, remainder taken from reference TRBV30 and TRBJ1-1, is SQTIHQWPATLVQPVGSPLSLECTVEGTSNPNLYWYRQAAGRGLQLLFYSVGIGQISSEVPQNLSASRPQDRQFILSSKKLLLSDSGFYLCAWSALNSGNTEAFFGQGTRLTVV.

This clone has just a few counts. This chain uses TRBV27 with TRBJ2-7; 14 bases map to TRBD2. The germline CDR1 and CDR2 sequences are MNHEY and SMNVEV (reference sequence). CDR3 size: 16 residues. V lost 4 bases to trimming and J lost 3 bases; unmatched junction nucleotides: 5. The CDR3 sequence: CASSSGTSGGIYEQYF. The CDR3 DNA follows: TGTGCCAGCAGTTCCGGGACTAGCGGGGGTATCTACGAGCAGTACTTC.

The chain joins TRBV2 to TRBJ1-5; 7 bases map to TRBD1. The CDR3 sequence is 18 residues long. The V gene's germline CDR1 is SNHLY and CDR2 FYNNEI. V lost 3 bases to trimming and J lost 5 bases; unmatched junction nucleotides: 16. Here the CDR3 reads CASSDLIQGNWADQPQHF. CDR3 DNA: TGTGCCAGCAGTGACCTGATACAGGGGAATTGGGCGGATCAGCCCCAGCATTTT.

J is TRBJ2-5 and V is TRBV29-1; the D gene is possibly TRBD1 (6 bases). TRBJ2-7 explains the end of the DNA better; the J call may be wrong. The CDR3 has 15 residues. Germline V gives CDR1 SQVTM, CDR2 ANQGSEA. The CDR3 DNA follows: TGCAGCGTTGAAGGGGTCAGGGGAAGTGCAGACGAGCAGTACTTC. It translates to CSVEGVRGSADEQYF.

The table lists this clone with a few counts. The rearrangement uses TRBV7-9 and TRBJ2-7, with 8 bases identical to TRBD2. Trimming removed 5 bases from V and 5 bases from J; junction bases left unmatched: 11. This CDR3 contains 15 residues. The germline V gene encodes CDR1 SEHNR and CDR2 FQNEAQ (reference sequence). As DNA, the CDR3 is TGTGCCAGCAGCCCCTGGACTAGCTGGCGTGACGAGCAGTACTTC. It specifies CASSPWTSWRDEQYF.

The chain joins TRBV27 to TRBJ1-1; D is perhaps TRBD1 (5 bases). Per the germline V gene, CDR1 is MNHEY and CDR2 is SMNVEV (reference sequence). V was clipped by 1 base and J by 0 bases, with 9 bases between them. This CDR3 is built from 15 residues. The CDR3 coding sequence is TGTGCCAGCAGTTTATTGGCAGGGCTGAACACTGAAGCTTTCTTT. Translating gives CASSLLAGLNTEAFF.

To note about this clone: One junction end does not reproduce the germline sequence, and a read error may be involved. This chain connects TRBV6-5 to TRBJ1-5, with a tentative D call TRBD1 (6 bases). The germline gives CDR1 MNHEY, CDR2 SVGAGI. This CDR3 contains 15 residues. CDR3: CTSSKSTGSGQPQHF. CDR3 coding DNA: TGTACCAGCAGTAAATCTACAGGGTCGGGTCAGCCCCAGCATTTT.

V usage is TRBV30 and J usage is TRBJ1-3; no definite D call. The CDR3 contains 15 residues. CDR1 and CDR2 from the germline V gene are GTSNPN and SVGIG (reference sequence). V was trimmed by 5 bases and J by 1 base, leaving 15 bases between them. CDR3 region: CAWQPAVLSGNTIYF. The CDR3 region has the DNA TGTGCCTGGCAACCGGCGGTATTGTCTGGAAACACCATATATTTT.

The chain recombines TRBV6-1 with TRBJ1-6; 8 bases agree with TRBD1. CDR1 is MNHNS, CDR2 SASEGT, per germline. The J segment lost 4 bases and the V segment lost 4 bases, leaving 3 bases of the junction unmatched. The CDR3 has 15 amino acids. CDR3 nucleotides: TGTGCCAGCAGTGTGGGACAGGCGTATAATTCACCCCTCCACTTT. Translation gives CASSVGQAYNSPLHF.

The chain has TRBV7-9 and TRBJ2-1, with a weak D call TRBD1 (6 bases). The CDR3 consists of 15 residues. Trimming left V 7 bases short and J 7 bases short, with 20 bases between. CDR1 is SEHNR, CDR2 FQNEAQ, per germline (reference sequence). CDR3 amino acids: CASTSILGTRNEQFF. CDR3 DNA: TGTGCCAGCACCTCGATTCTCGGGACAAGAAATGAGCAGTTCTTC.

The chain carries TRBV7-9 and TRBJ2-5, with 8 positions matching TRBD2. The CDR3 extends over 15 amino acids. Germline CDR1 reads SEHNR; CDR2 reads FQNEAQ (reference sequence). The trim removed 1 base at V and 5 bases at J, leaving 6 bases unmatched. The CDR3 protein is CASSLVGSGGETQYF. Written as DNA, the CDR3 is TGTGCCAGCAGCTTAGTAGGTTCGGGAGGGGAGACCCAGTACTTC.

The chain combines TRBV19 with TRBJ2-7; 8 bases fit TRBD1. V was pared by 7 bases and J by 5 bases, with 7 bases of the junction left unmatched. This CDR3 region has 13 residues. Germline loops: CDR1 LNHDA, CDR2 SQIVND (reference sequence). CDR3 in amino acids: CASMGAGGNEQYF. The CDR3 region has the DNA TGTGCCAGTATGGGGGCAGGGGGCAACGAGCAGTACTTC.

This chain connects TRBV4-3 to TRBJ1-2; 7 bases align to TRBD1. CDR3 size: 16 residues. V was pared by 0 bases and J by 4 bases, with 8 bases of the junction left unmatched. Germline V gene data show CDR1 as LGHNA and CDR2 as YSLEER. The CDR3 sequence is CASSQDTPGQSYGYTF. The CDR3 nucleotides read TGCGCCAGCAGCCAAGATACCCCGGGACAGTCCTATGGCTACACCTTC.

The rearrangement joins TRBV7-9 to TRBJ1-2; TRBD1 matches at 8 bases. Germline CDR1 is SEHNR and CDR2 is FQNEAQ (reference sequence). V was pared by 7 bases and J by 4 bases, with 11 bases of the junction left unmatched. The CDR3 has 15 residues. The CDR3 region is CASTKAGQGGYGYTF. CDR3 nucleotide sequence: TGTGCCAGCACCAAAGCCGGACAGGGCGGCTATGGCTACACCTTC. Filled out from reference TRBV7-9 and TRBJ1-2, the complete variable domain reads DTGVSQNPRHKITKRGQNVTFRCDPISEHNRLYWYRQTLGQGPEFLTYFQNEAQLEKSRLLSDRFSAERPKGSFSTLEIQRTEQGDSAMYLCASTKAGQGGYGYTFGSGTRLTVV.

The chain is built from TRBV28 and TRBJ1-1; D ambiguous. Germline V gene data show CDR1 as MDHEN and CDR2 as SYDVKM. The CDR3 is 15 amino acids. The ends were cut back, 8 bases at V and 0 bases at J, with 16 bases in the middle. CDR3 loop: CASSTPFTLNTEAFF. CDR3 DNA sequence: TGTGCCAGCTCGACACCTTTTACATTGAACACTGAAGCTTTCTTT.